This TCR beta chain originates from a study of blood T cell repertoires in COVID-19. Repertoires were generated with immunoSEQ multiplex PCR, while TCRdb's copy carries only in-frame clones and drops some. This sample has some 320,000 clones; 75% to 90% occur once, and the top ten carry under 2%. Cohorts were assigned according to the clinical history that participants reported. Exposed enrollees had met someone with a PCR-confirmed or clinician-diagnosed COVID-19 case at some point within the 2 weeks before study entry. CDR1 and CDR2 from the germline V gene are GTSNPN and SVGIG (reference sequence). V lost 0 bases and J lost 5, with 11 bases in between. CDR3 length: 14 residues.

Sequenced sample: PBMCs or T cells enriched from blood (not recorded which). This TCR was sampled from a woman aged 25 to 39 who had been exposed to COVID-19. This chain links TRBV30 with TRBJ1-5; no clear D. CDR3 nucleotides: TGTGCCTGGAGTGTACCCGGGTCTGATCAGCCCCAGCATTTT. Translated: CAWSVPGSDQPQHF.